Listed below are T cell receptor beta chains from one sample, sequenced in a study of blood T cell repertoires in COVID-19. The repertoire was sequenced with immunoSEQ multiplex PCR; TCRdb's copy has only in-frame clones and lacks some. The repertoire has about 280,000 clones, roughly 80% of them found once; the top ten carry 5%. Sequenced material: PBMCs or T cells enriched from blood (not recorded which). These receptors all come from a man in his forties or fifties who had been exposed to COVID-19. The CDR3 runs from the conserved cysteine through the conserved F or W. D genes are given only for firm matches. Clone size, where shown, is once, few, many, or a class for clones that have expanded.

j_call v_call d_call clone_size cdr3_aa cdr3_nt
TRBJ2-1 TRBV7-3 TRBD2 . CASSSSGTSGSEQFF TGTGCCAGCAGCTCCTCCGGGACTAGCGGAAGTGAGCAGTTCTTC
TRBJ2-3 TRBV7-2 TRBD2 . CASSLEASGRDTQYF TGTGCCAGCAGCTTAGAGGCTAGCGGGAGAGATACGCAGTATTTT
TRBJ2-1 TRBV6-5 . few CASSLSGRYNEQFF TGTGCCAGCAGTTTATCGGGAAGGTACAATGAGCAGTTCTTC
TRBJ2-1 TRBV3-1/TRBV3-2 . once CASSPPRGGIYNEQFF TGTGCCAGCAGCCCCCCTCGGGGCGGGATCTACAATGAGCAGTTCTTC
TRBJ1-1 TRBV9 . . CASGEGGFLNTEAFF TGTGCCAGTGGCGAGGGAGGGTTCTTGAACACTGAAGCTTTCTTT
TRBJ2-7 TRBV5-1 TRBD2 few CASSERLAGGPLYF TGCGCCAGCAGCGAAAGACTAGCGGGAGGACCCTTGTACTTC
TRBJ2-6 TRBV27 TRBD1 . CASSGRGDRVSGANVLTF TGTGCCAGCAGTGGGCGTGGGGACAGGGTCTCTGGGGCCAACGTCCTGACTTTC
TRBJ1-3 TRBV19 . . CASSINSGPSGNTIYF TGTGCCAGTAGTATCAACTCAGGGCCCTCTGGAAACACCATATATTTT
TRBJ1-2 TRBV12-3/TRBV12-4 . . CASSLGGYYGYTF TGTGCCAGCAGTCTGGGGGGATACTATGGCTACACCTTC
TRBJ1-5 TRBV27 TRBD1 once CASRPGTELNQPQHF TGTGCCAGCAGGCCCGGGACAGAATTAAATCAGCCCCAGCATTTT